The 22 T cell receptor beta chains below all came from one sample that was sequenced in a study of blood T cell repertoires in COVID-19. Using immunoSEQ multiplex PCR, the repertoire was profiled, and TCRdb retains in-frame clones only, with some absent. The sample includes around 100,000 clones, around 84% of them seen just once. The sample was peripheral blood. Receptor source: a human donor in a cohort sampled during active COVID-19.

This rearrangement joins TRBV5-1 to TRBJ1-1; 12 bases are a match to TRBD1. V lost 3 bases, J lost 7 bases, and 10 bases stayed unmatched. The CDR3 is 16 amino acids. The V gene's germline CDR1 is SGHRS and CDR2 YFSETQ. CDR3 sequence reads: CASSWGTGGAGVEAFF. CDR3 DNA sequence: TGCGCCAGCAGCTGGGGGACAGGGGGCGCAGGGGTTGAAGCTTTCTTT.

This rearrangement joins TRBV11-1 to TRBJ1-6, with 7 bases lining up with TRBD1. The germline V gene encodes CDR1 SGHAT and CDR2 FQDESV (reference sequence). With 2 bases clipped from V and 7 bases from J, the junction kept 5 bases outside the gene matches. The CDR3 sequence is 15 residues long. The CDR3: CASSLYARGNSPLHF. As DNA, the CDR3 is TGTGCCAGCAGCTTATATGCCAGGGGGAATTCACCCCTCCACTTT. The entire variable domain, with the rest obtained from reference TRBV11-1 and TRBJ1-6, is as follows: EAEVAQSPRYKITEKSQAVAFWCDPISGHATLYWYRQILGQGPELLVQFQDESVVDDSQLPKDRFSAERLKGVDSTLKIQPAELGDSAMYLCASSLYARGNSPLHFGNGTRLTVT.

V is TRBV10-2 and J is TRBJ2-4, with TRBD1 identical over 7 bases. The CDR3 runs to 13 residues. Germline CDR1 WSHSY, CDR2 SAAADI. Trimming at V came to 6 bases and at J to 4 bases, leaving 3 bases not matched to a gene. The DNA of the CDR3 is TGCGCCAGCAGCGGACAGGTTAAAAACATTCAGTACTTC. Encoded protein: CASSGQVKNIQYF.

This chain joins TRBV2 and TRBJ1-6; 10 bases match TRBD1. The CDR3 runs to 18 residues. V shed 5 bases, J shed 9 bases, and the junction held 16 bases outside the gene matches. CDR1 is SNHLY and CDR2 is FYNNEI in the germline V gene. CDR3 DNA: TGTGCCAGCAGTCCAGACGATCCGGGACAGGGGATCCGTTCACCCCTCCACTTT. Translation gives CASSPDDPGQGIRSPLHF.

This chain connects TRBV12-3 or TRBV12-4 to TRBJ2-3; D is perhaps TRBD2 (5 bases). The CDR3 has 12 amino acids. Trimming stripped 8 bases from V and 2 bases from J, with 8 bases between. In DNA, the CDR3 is TGTGCCAGCGGGGAGTTCACAGATACGCAGTATTTT. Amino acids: CASGEFTDTQYF.

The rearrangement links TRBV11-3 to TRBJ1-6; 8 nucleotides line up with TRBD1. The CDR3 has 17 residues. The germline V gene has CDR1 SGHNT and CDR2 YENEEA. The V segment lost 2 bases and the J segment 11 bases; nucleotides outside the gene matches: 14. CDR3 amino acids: CASSLRGLGTGFAPLHF. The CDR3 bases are TGTGCCAGCAGCTTAAGGGGTCTCGGGACAGGTTTTGCACCCCTCCACTTT.

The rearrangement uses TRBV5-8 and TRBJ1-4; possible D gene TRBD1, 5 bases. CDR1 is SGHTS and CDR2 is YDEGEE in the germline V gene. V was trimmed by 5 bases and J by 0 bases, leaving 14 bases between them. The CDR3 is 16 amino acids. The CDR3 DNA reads TGTGCCAGCAGACCAGGGTTCTTTGCAACTAATGAAAAACTGTTTTTT. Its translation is CASRPGFFATNEKLFF.

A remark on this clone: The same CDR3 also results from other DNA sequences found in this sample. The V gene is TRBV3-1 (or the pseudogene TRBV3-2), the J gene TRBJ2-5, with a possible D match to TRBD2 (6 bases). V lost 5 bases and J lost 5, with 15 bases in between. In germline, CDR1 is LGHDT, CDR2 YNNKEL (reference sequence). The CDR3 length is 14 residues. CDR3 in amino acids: CASSSRGAGETQYF. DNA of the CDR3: TGTGCCAGCAGCTCTCGCGGCGCGGGGGAGACCCAGTACTTC.

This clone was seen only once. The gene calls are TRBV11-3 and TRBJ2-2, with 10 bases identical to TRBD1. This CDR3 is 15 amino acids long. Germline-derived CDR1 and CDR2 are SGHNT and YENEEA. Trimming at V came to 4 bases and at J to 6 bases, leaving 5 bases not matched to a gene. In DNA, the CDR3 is TGTGCCAGCAGCTCCTCCGGGACAGGGGCCGGGGAGCTGTTTTTT. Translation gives CASSSSGTGAGELFF.

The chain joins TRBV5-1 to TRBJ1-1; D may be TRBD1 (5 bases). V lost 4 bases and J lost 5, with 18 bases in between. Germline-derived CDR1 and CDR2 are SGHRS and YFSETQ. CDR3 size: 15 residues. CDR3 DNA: TGCGCCAGCAGCCCCCGAAAGGGGTTGGTTACTGAAGCTTTCTTT. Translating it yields CASSPRKGLVTEAFF. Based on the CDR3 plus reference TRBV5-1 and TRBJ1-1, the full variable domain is KAGVTQTPRYLIKTRGQQVTLSCSPISGHRSVSWYQQTPGQGLQFLFEYFSETQRNKGNFPGRFSGRQFSNSRSEMNVSTLELGDSALYLCASSPRKGLVTEAFFGQGTRLTVV.

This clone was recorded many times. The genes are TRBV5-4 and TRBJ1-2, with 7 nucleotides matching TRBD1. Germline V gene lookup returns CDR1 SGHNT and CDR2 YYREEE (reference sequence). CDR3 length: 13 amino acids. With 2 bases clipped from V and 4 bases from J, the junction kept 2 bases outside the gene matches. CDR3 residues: CASSLQGTYGYTF. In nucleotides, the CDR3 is TGTGCCAGCAGCTTACAGGGGACCTATGGCTACACCTTC.

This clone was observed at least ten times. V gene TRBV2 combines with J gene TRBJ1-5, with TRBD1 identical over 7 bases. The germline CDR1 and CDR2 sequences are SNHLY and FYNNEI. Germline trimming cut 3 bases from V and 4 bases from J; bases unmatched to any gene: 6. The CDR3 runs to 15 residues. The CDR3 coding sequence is TGTGCCAGCAGTGACCGGGACAGATATAATCAGCCCCAGCATTTT. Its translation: CASSDRDRYNQPQHF.

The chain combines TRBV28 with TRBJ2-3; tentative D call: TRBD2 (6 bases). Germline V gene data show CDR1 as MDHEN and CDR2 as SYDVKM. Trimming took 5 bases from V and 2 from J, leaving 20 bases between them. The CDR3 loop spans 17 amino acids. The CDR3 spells CASSAGGAQGYTDTQYF. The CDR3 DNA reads TGTGCCAGCAGTGCCGGAGGGGCGCAGGGATACACAGATACGCAGTATTTT.

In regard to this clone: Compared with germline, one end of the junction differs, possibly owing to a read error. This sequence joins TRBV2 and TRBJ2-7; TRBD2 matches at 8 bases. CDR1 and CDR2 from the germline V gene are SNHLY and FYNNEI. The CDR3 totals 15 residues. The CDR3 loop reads CASTSDSGSGAGVDF. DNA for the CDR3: TGTGCCAGCACCTCCGATTCTGGTAGCGGAGCGGGGGTTGACTTC.

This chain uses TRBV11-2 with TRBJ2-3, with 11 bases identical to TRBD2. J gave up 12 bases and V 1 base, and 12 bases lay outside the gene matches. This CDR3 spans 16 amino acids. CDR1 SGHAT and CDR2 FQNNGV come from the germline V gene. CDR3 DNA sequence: TGTGCCAGCAGCTTAGGGCTAGCGGGGGGCAGGAGCGCCCAGTATTTT. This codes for CASSLGLAGGRSAQYF.

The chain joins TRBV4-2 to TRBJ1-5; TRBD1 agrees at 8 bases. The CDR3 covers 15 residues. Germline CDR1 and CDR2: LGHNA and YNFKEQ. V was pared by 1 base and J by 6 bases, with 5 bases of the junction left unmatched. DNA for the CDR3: TGTGCCAGCAGCCAAGGCCCGGACAGGGCTCAGCCCCAGCATTTT. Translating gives CASSQGPDRAQPQHF.

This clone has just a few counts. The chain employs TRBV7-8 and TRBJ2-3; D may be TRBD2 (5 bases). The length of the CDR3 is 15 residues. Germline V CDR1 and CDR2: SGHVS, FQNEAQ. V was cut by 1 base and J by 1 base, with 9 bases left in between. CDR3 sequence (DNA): TGTGCCAGCAGCTTAGGGGAGTCGGGCACAGATACGCAGTATTTT. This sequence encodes CASSLGESGTDTQYF. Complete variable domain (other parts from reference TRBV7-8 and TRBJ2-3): GAGVSQSPRYKVAKRGQDVALRCDPISGHVSLFWYQQALGQGPEFLTYFQNEAQLDKSGLPSDRFFAERPEGSVSTLKIQRTQQEDSAVYLCASSLGESGTDTQYFGPGTRLTVL.

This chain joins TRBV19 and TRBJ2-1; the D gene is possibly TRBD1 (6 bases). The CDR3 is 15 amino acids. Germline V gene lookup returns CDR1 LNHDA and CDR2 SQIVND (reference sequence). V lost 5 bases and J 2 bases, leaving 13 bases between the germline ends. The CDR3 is CASSRLGAAYNEQFF. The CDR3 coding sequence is TGTGCCAGTAGTCGGTTGGGGGCCGCCTACAATGAGCAGTTCTTC.

The CDR3 loop is CATSSGDTEAFF. The DNA of the CDR3 is TGTGCCACCAGTTCAGGGGACACTGAAGCTTTCTTT. This chain connects TRBV24-1 to TRBJ1-1, with D tentatively TRBD1 (6 bases). Germline V gene data show CDR1 as KGHDR and CDR2 as SFDVKD. V was trimmed by 6 bases and J by 3 bases, leaving 7 bases between them. CDR3 size: 12 residues.

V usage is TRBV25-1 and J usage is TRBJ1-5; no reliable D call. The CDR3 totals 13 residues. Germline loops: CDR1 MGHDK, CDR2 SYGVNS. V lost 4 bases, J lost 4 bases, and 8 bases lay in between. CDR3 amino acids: CASSGTPNQPQHF. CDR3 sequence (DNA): TGTGCCAGCAGTGGTACACCGAATCAGCCCCAGCATTTT.

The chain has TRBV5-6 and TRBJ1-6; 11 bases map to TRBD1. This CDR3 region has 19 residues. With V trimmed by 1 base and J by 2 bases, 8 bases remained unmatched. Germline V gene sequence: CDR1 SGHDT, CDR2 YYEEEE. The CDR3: CASSLFGQGANAYNSPLHF. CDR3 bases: TGTGCCAGCAGCTTGTTCGGACAGGGGGCTAACGCCTATAATTCACCCCTCCACTTT.

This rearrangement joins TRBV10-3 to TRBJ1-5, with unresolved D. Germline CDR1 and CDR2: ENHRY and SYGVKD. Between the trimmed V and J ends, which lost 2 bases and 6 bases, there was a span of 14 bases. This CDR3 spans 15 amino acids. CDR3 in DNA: TGTGCCATCAGTGAGACCGTCGGAGGCGGTCAGCCCCAGCATTTT. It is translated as CAISETVGGGQPQHF.